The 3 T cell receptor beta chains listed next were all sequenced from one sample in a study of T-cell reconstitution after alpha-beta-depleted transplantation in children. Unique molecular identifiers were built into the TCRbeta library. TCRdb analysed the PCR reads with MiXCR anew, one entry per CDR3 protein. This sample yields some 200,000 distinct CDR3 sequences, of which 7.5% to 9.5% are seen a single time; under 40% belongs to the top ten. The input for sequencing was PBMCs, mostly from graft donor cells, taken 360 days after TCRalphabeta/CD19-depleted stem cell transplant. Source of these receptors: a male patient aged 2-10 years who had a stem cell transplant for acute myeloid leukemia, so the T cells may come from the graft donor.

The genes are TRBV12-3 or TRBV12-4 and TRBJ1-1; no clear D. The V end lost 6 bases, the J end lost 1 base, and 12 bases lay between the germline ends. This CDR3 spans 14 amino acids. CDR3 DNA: TGTGCCAGCAGCCAAGGACGAAGGAACACTGAAGCTTTCTTT. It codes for CASSQGRRNTEAFF.

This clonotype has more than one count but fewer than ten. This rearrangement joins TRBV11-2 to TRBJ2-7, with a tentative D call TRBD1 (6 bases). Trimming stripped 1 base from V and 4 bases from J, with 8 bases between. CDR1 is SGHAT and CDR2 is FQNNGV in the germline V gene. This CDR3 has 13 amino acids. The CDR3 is CASSLGRGYEQYV. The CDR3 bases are TGTGCCAGCAGCTTAGGCAGGGGTTACGAGCAGTACGTC.

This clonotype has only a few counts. CDR3 residues: CAWTVGTRLHYGYTF. In DNA form, the CDR3 reads TGTGCCTGGACAGTGGGGACTAGACTCCACTATGGCTACACCTTC. The V call is TRBV30, the J call TRBJ1-2; maybe TRBD1 (5 bases). Germline V CDR1 and CDR2: GTSNPN, SVGIG (reference sequence). The CDR3 is 15 residues long. The V end lost 4 bases, the J end lost 3 bases, and 18 bases lay between the germline ends.